Below, 12 T cell receptor beta chains from the same sample are listed, as sequenced in a study of shared clonotypes between healthy human individuals. The table came from immunoSEQ multiplex PCR; TCRdb's copy has only in-frame clones and leaves some out. The sample carries 730,000 or so clones, about two thirds recorded once. The sequencing sample was made of memory CD4+ T cells sorted from blood. Specified subset: CD45RA-negative fraction. The receptors were sampled from a woman aged 25 to 39 in good health.

V gene TRBV27 combines with J gene TRBJ1-1; D may be TRBD1 (5 bases). The CDR3 totals 14 residues. The V end lost 6 bases, the J end lost 4 bases, and 15 bases lay between the germline ends. The germline V gene encodes CDR1 MNHEY and CDR2 SMNVEV (reference sequence). The CDR3 loop reads CASSPRTLGTEAFF. The CDR3 region has the DNA TGTGCCAGCAGCCCAAGGACACTCGGCACTGAAGCTTTCTTT.

In this sample, this clone turned up a few times. The V gene is TRBV10-1, the J gene TRBJ2-6; 10 nucleotides agree with TRBD1. The V gene's germline CDR1 is WNHNN and CDR2 SYGVQD (reference sequence). This CDR3 region has 17 residues. The V gene end was trimmed by 3 bases and the J gene end by 2 bases; junction bases not matched to a gene: 4. The CDR3 protein is CASSEGTGVAGANVLTF. The DNA of the CDR3 is TGCGCCAGCAGTGAAGGGACAGGGGTAGCTGGGGCCAACGTCCTGACTTTC.

The rearrangement uses TRBV28 and TRBJ2-7; the D gene is possibly TRBD2 (6 bases). The CDR3 is 15 residues long. V was shortened by 6 bases and J by 3 bases, with 18 bases between the two germline ends. Germline V CDR1 and CDR2: MDHEN, SYDVKM. This chain's CDR3 is CASSASGETGYEQYF. The CDR3 DNA follows: TGTGCCAGCAGCGCCTCGGGGGAAACCGGCTACGAGCAGTACTTC.

The chain couples TRBV5-1 to TRBJ2-3; a weak D match, TRBD2 (6 bases). This CDR3 has 14 amino acids. With 5 bases removed from V and 7 bases from J, the gap between germline ends came to 17 bases. Looked up from germline, CDR1 is SGHRS and CDR2 is YFSETQ. The CDR3, as DNA: TGCGCCAGCAGGATCGGCCAGGGCGGGAATACGCAGTATTTT. Encoded protein: CASRIGQGGNTQYF.

In its sample, this clone was seen once. The rearrangement links TRBV5-4 to TRBJ2-4; 10 bases are shared with TRBD1. Germline CDR1 reads SGHNT; CDR2 reads YYREEE (reference sequence). This CDR3 region has 14 residues. J gave up 7 bases and V 2 bases, and 3 bases lay outside the gene matches. The CDR3 loop is CASSFRQGANIQYF. In nucleotides, the CDR3 is TGTGCCAGCAGCTTTAGACAGGGGGCGAACATTCAGTACTTC.

CDR3 sequence (DNA): TGTGCCAGCAGTGTATACACCGGGGAGCTGTTTTTT. Amino acid sequence: CASSVYTGELFF. This chain uses TRBV27 with TRBJ2-2; D uncertain. The CDR3 loop spans 12 amino acids. Trimming pared 5 bases from V and 3 bases from J, leaving 4 bases between. CDR1 and CDR2 (germline): MNHEY, SMNVEV (reference sequence).

The V gene is TRBV7-2, the J gene TRBJ2-1; 13 positions match TRBD2. This CDR3 comprises 15 residues. Per the germline V gene, CDR1 is SGHTA and CDR2 is FQGNSA. Losses at the gene ends were 5 bases for V and 7 bases for J; bases not matched to a gene: 5. The CDR3 loop is CASSKGGLAGNEQFF. The DNA for the CDR3 is TGTGCCAGCAGCAAGGGGGGACTAGCGGGAAATGAGCAGTTCTTC. The whole variable domain, remainder taken from reference TRBV7-2 and TRBJ2-1, is GAGVSQSPSNKVTEKGKDVELRCDPISGHTALYWYRQSLGQGLEFLIYFQGNSAPDKSGLPSDRFSAERTGGSVSTLTIQRTQQEDSAVYLCASSKGGLAGNEQFFGPGTRLTVL.

This clone has just a few counts. The rearrangement uses TRBV7-9 and TRBJ1-2; D is unresolved. This CDR3 comprises 13 residues. Trimming took 3 bases from V and 4 from J, leaving 9 bases between them. CDR1 SEHNR and CDR2 FQNEAQ come from the germline V gene (reference sequence). The CDR3 spells CASSFRTSYGYTF. CDR3 nucleotides: TGTGCCAGCAGCTTCAGGACCTCCTATGGCTACACCTTC.

The chain combines TRBV28 with TRBJ1-5; no definite D call. CDR3 length: 13 residues. V was cut by 6 bases and J by 7 bases, with 13 bases left in between. Germline V gene lookup returns CDR1 MDHEN and CDR2 SYDVKM. The DNA of the CDR3 is TGTGCCAGCAGGCCACTTTCAAGCCAGCCCCAGCATTTT. Amino acid sequence: CASRPLSSQPQHF.

This chain's CDR3 is CASSLGQGDYGYTF. The CDR3 region has the DNA TGTGCCAGCAGTTTAGGCCAGGGAGACTATGGCTACACCTTC. This rearrangement joins TRBV28 to TRBJ1-2; tentative D call: TRBD1 (5 bases). Germline CDR1 reads MDHEN; CDR2 reads SYDVKM. V lost 2 bases and J 3 bases, leaving 10 bases between the germline ends. This CDR3 region has 14 residues.

This clone was counted between two and nine times. This may come from a read error, since a much larger clone is one base off. The sample holds other DNA sequences that translate to the same CDR3. This chain connects TRBV2 to TRBJ1-5; D is perhaps TRBD1 (5 bases). The CDR3 length is 15 residues. Looked up from germline, CDR1 is SNHLY and CDR2 is FYNNEI. V was shortened by 1 base and J by 4 bases, with 11 bases between the two germline ends. CDR3 residues: CASSEGRAGNQPQHF. The CDR3 DNA is TGTGCCAGCAGTGAAGGTAGGGCAGGGAATCAGCCCCAGCATTTT.

Only one count was recorded for this clone. The rearrangement links TRBV28 to TRBJ1-4, with D possibly TRBD1 on 6 matching bases. Germline assignment: CDR1 MDHEN and CDR2 SYDVKM. The CDR3 has 14 amino acids. V dropped 3 bases and J dropped 6 bases, with 11 bases sitting between them. The CDR3 coding sequence is TGTGCCAGCAGTTTGGGGGGCAGGGATGAAAAACTGTTTTTT. This codes for CASSLGGRDEKLFF. The complete variable domain, with remaining parts taken from reference TRBV28 and TRBJ1-4, reads DVKVTQSSRYLVKRTGEKVFLECVQDMDHENMFWYRQDPGLGLRLIYFSYDVKMKEKGDIPEGYSVSREKKERFSLILESASTNQTSMYLCASSLGGRDEKLFFGSGTQLSVL.